This paragraph covers one T cell receptor beta chain sequence. MiXCR, applied by TCRdb to the RT-PCR reads, yields one record per CDR3 protein. Here the sample spans over 150,000 distinct CDR3 sequences, roughly 10% being singletons. These data are taken from a study of response to subunit inactivated influenza vaccine. Germline V CDR1 and CDR2: SGHDN, FVKESK. The CDR3 sequence is 17 residues long. V dropped 4 bases and J dropped 4 bases, with 21 bases sitting between them. The receptor was isolated from a man aged 45 to 70 who received an inactivated influenza vaccine. V gene TRBV14 combines with J gene TRBJ2-3, with D possibly being TRBD1 (5 bases). The sample here was CD8+ T cells sorted from PBMCs, taken roughly 24 months after vaccination. The CDR3 DNA reads as TGTGCCAGCAGCCGATTAAGGGGTATTGGGTCGGCAGATACGCAGTATTTT. It encodes CASSRLRGIGSADTQYF.